Each of the 26 T cell receptor beta chains below was sequenced from the same sample in a study of cytomegalovirus exposure and HLA in healthy donors. Profiled with immunoSEQ multiplex PCR; TCRdb holds only in-frame clones, not every one. The table has roughly 98,000 clones, roughly 90% seen once; the top ten hold 5.5% to 7.5%. The material sequenced was PBMCs. The receptors were sampled from a man aged 18 to 30 in good health and CMV-seropositive.

This sequence joins TRBV28 and TRBJ2-1, with no clear D. Trimming removed 3 bases from V and 10 bases from J, with 7 bases in between. The CDR3 extends over 11 amino acids. CDR1 and CDR2 from the germline V gene are MDHEN and SYDVKM. CDR3 loop: CASSFSAEQFF. The CDR3, as DNA: TGTGCCAGCAGTTTTAGTGCGGAGCAGTTCTTC.

The chain is built from TRBV27 and TRBJ2-7; perhaps TRBD2 as D (5 bases). The V and J ends lost 6 bases and 2 bases respectively, with 14 bases between them. The CDR3 is 14 amino acids. Germline assignment: CDR1 MNHEY and CDR2 SMNVEV (reference sequence). CDR3 DNA sequence: TGTGCCAGCAGCCTTGGCGGGCGGACCTACGAGCAGTACTTC. Translating gives CASSLGGRTYEQYF.

The CDR3 loop reads CASSQKDPGRGKNTGELFF. CDR3 in DNA: TGCGCCAGCAGCCAAAAAGATCCTGGTCGGGGGAAGAACACCGGGGAGCTGTTTTTT. The J gene is TRBJ2-2, the V gene TRBV4-1, with D perhaps TRBD2 (6 bases). This CDR3 contains 19 residues. Germline lookup yields CDR1 MGHRA and CDR2 YSYEKL. V dropped 2 bases and J dropped 1 base, with 20 bases sitting between them.

In this sample, this clone turned up once. This chain joins TRBV5-5 and TRBJ1-1, with TRBD1 matching 7 bases. Looked up from germline, CDR1 is SGHKS and CDR2 is YYEKEE (reference sequence). V lost 5 bases and J lost 7; bases outside the gene matches: 11. This CDR3 comprises 14 residues. The DNA for the CDR3 is TGTGCCAGCAGGCCGGACAGGAACCCGCTTGAAGCTTTCTTT. It specifies CASRPDRNPLEAFF. Using reference TRBV5-5 and TRBJ1-1 for the parts outside the CDR3, the full variable domain is DAGVTQSPTHLIKTRGQQVTLRCSPISGHKSVSWYQQVLGQGPQFIFQYYEKEERGRGNFPDRFSARQFPNYSSELNVNALLLGDSALYLCASRPDRNPLEAFFGQGTRLTVV.

The gene calls are TRBV15 and TRBJ1-3; D not resolved. Germline CDR1 is LNHNV and CDR2 is YYDKDF (reference sequence). V was trimmed by 1 base and J by 0 bases, leaving 7 bases between them. CDR3 size: 15 residues. The CDR3 region has the DNA TGTGCCACCAGCAGAGTGCTAAACTCTGGAAACACCATATATTTT. It is translated as CATSRVLNSGNTIYF.

The genes are TRBV4-3 and TRBJ2-2; TRBD1 agrees at 10 bases. The CDR3 has 18 residues. The V gene's germline CDR1 is LGHNA and CDR2 YSLEER. Unmatched junction bases numbered 7, after V lost 3 bases and J lost 0 bases. DNA for the CDR3: TGCGCCAGCAGCCAGAAACTGACAGGGGGCACGAACACCGGGGAGCTGTTTTTT. This gives the protein CASSQKLTGGTNTGELFF.

The chain uses TRBV4-3 and TRBJ2-3, with 10 bases matching TRBD1. Unmatched junction bases numbered 4, after V lost 3 bases and J lost 1 base. The germline CDR1 and CDR2 sequences are LGHNA and YSLEER. The CDR3 consists of 16 residues. The CDR3 loop is CASSHWTGGGTDTQYF. CDR3 nucleotides: TGCGCCAGCAGCCACTGGACAGGGGGGGGCACAGATACGCAGTATTTT.

The chain uses TRBV9 and TRBJ2-6; D possibly corresponds to TRBD1 (5 bases). This CDR3 spans 14 amino acids. V was pared by 5 bases and J by 1 base, with 7 bases between. Germline V lookup: CDR1 SGDLS, CDR2 YYNGEE. The CDR3: CASRAGSGANVLTF. The CDR3 nucleotides read TGTGCCAGCAGGGCAGGGTCTGGGGCCAACGTCCTGACTTTC. Supplemented by reference TRBV9 and TRBJ2-6, the full variable domain reads DSGVTQTPKHLITATGQRVTLRCSPRSGDLSVYWYQQSLDQGLQFLIQYYNGEERAKGNILERFSAQQFPDLHSELNLSSLELGDSALYFCASRAGSGANVLTFGAGSRLTVL.

V is TRBV6-5 and J is TRBJ2-3; 12 nucleotides match TRBD2. This CDR3 region has 15 residues. V lost 7 bases and J lost 3; bases outside the gene matches: 5. Germline V gene data show CDR1 as MNHEY and CDR2 as SVGAGI. The CDR3 region is CASTLAGGPTDTQYF. The CDR3 region has the DNA TGTGCCAGCACCCTAGCGGGAGGGCCGACAGATACGCAGTATTTT.

The V call is TRBV9, the J call TRBJ2-1, with TRBD2 identical over 9 bases. This CDR3 comprises 14 residues. Germline V gene data show CDR1 as SGDLS and CDR2 as YYNGEE. Trimming removed 2 bases from V and 5 bases from J; junction bases left unmatched: 2. The CDR3 loop is CASSVSGGNNEQFF. The CDR3 region has the DNA TGTGCCAGCAGCGTGAGCGGGGGGAACAATGAGCAGTTCTTC.

The chain recombines TRBV5-8 with TRBJ2-1; D possibly corresponds to TRBD1 (5 bases). With 5 bases removed from V and 4 bases from J, the gap between germline ends came to 10 bases. Germline V gene data show CDR1 as SGHTS and CDR2 as YDEGEE. CDR3 length: 13 residues. CDR3 DNA sequence: TGTGCCAGCAGAAGGGGCACGTACAATGAGCAGTTCTTC. As protein: CASRRGTYNEQFF.

The chain is built from TRBV7-2 and TRBJ2-5; no firm D call. The length of the CDR3 is 12 residues. Germline CDR1 reads SGHTA; CDR2 reads FQGNSA. The V end lost 2 bases, the J end lost 7 bases, and 8 bases lay between the germline ends. CDR3 DNA sequence: TGTGCCAGCAGCTTACTTCGCGGGACCCAGTACTTC. Translation gives CASSLLRGTQYF.

The rearrangement joins TRBV5-6 to TRBJ2-7; D is ambiguous. The germline CDR1 and CDR2 sequences are SGHDT and YYEEEE. V lost 0 bases, J lost 4 bases, and 8 bases lay in between. The CDR3 length is 13 residues. CDR3 in amino acids: CASSLVAAYEQYF. The DNA of the CDR3 is TGTGCCAGCAGCTTGGTAGCAGCTTACGAGCAGTACTTC.

The DNA for the CDR3 is TGTGCCAGCAGCTTTGATGGGACTGGGACAGGGTCGAACACCGGGGAGCTGTTTTTT. Its protein product is CASSFDGTGTGSNTGELFF. The rearrangement uses TRBV11-3 and TRBJ2-2, with 9 bases lining up with TRBD1. Germline CDR1 SGHNT, CDR2 YENEEA. The CDR3 runs 19 residues. Trimming cost V 3 bases and J 0 bases; bases outside gene matches: 11.

The chain couples TRBV7-9 to TRBJ2-1; 9 nucleotides line up with TRBD1. Germline values: CDR1 SEHNR, CDR2 FQNEAQ (reference sequence). The CDR3 contains 17 residues. The V and J ends lost 4 bases and 6 bases, in that order; junction bases with no gene match: 13. The CDR3 spells CASSSTNYRGRRNEQFF. The CDR3 DNA reads TGTGCCAGCAGCTCCACGAATTACAGGGGGCGCCGCAATGAGCAGTTCTTC.

This clone was counted a single time. The CDR3 spells CASSLEMDSTQYF. CDR3 coding DNA: TGTGCCAGCAGCTTAGAAATGGACAGTACGCAGTATTTT. This sequence joins TRBV7-3 and TRBJ2-3; tentative D call: TRBD1 (6 bases). V lost 2 bases and J lost 8, with 11 bases in between. The CDR3 sequence is 13 residues long. The germline CDR1 and CDR2 sequences are SGHTA and FQGTGA.

This clone was counted a single time. The rearrangement links TRBV7-3 to TRBJ2-5, with 11 positions matching TRBD2. Unmatched junction bases numbered 5, after V lost 1 base and J lost 4 bases. This CDR3 is 16 amino acids long. Looked up from germline, CDR1 is SGHTA and CDR2 is FQGTGA. The CDR3 spells CASSLSSGGAGETQYF. For the CDR3, the DNA is TGTGCCAGCAGCTTAAGTAGCGGGGGGGCGGGAGAGACCCAGTACTTC.

Here the CDR3 reads CASRKEETTGQETQYF. The CDR3 DNA is TGTGCCAGCAGAAAAGAAGAAACGACAGGGCAAGAGACCCAGTACTTC. This sequence joins TRBV2 and TRBJ2-5; 7 bases agree with TRBD1. CDR1 and CDR2 from the germline V gene are SNHLY and FYNNEI. V was pared by 6 bases and J by 2 bases, with 12 bases of the junction left unmatched. There are 16 residues in the CDR3.

The V call is TRBV6-4, the J call TRBJ2-1; possible D gene TRBD1, 5 bases. Germline V gene sequence: CDR1 MRHNA, CDR2 SNTAGT. CDR3 length: 13 residues. V lost 6 bases, J lost 10 bases, and 16 bases lay in between. CDR3 nucleotides: TGTGCCAGCAGAAATACAGGATCCCCAGAGCAGTTCTTC. Translating gives CASRNTGSPEQFF.

J is TRBJ2-7 and V is TRBV6-5; maybe TRBD2 (6 bases). Trimming stripped 0 bases from V and 2 bases from J, with 8 bases between. Germline CDR1 and CDR2: MNHEY and SVGAGI. CDR3 length: 14 amino acids. The DNA for the CDR3 is TGTGCCAGCAGTTACTCCGGGAGAACCTACGAGCAGTACTTC. It translates to CASSYSGRTYEQYF.

This chain joins TRBV7-9 and TRBJ2-1; 11 bases match TRBD2. The CDR3 length is 17 residues. V lost 0 bases to trimming and J lost 4 bases; unmatched junction nucleotides: 5. Germline-derived CDR1 and CDR2 are SEHNR and FQNEAQ (reference sequence). The CDR3 loop reads CASSLASGGAGYNEQFF. As DNA, the CDR3 is TGTGCCAGCAGCTTAGCTAGCGGGGGGGCCGGGTACAATGAGCAGTTCTTC.

V gene TRBV6-6 combines with J gene TRBJ1-6; D is ambiguous. In germline, CDR1 is MNHNY, CDR2 SVGAGI (reference sequence). The CDR3 covers 14 residues. Trimming shortened V by 10 bases and J by 0 bases, and 10 bases separated the two germline ends. CDR3 loop: CATSPSSYNSPLHF. CDR3 nucleotides: TGTGCCACGAGCCCGAGCTCCTATAATTCACCCCTCCACTTT.

The CDR3 nucleotides are TGTGCCGGCATTCACGGGACTATCCCCAATGAGCAGTTCTTC. This codes for CAGIHGTIPNEQFF. This chain links TRBV7-9 with TRBJ2-1; 7 bases agree with TRBD2. The CDR3 runs to 14 residues. V was clipped by 11 bases and J by 6 bases; unmatched bases: 13. Germline V gene data show CDR1 as SEHNR and CDR2 as FQNEAQ (reference sequence).

The chain recombines TRBV28 with TRBJ1-1; tentative D call: TRBD1 (6 bases). Per the germline V gene, CDR1 is MDHEN and CDR2 is SYDVKM. The CDR3 consists of 16 residues. The V and J ends lost 7 bases and 1 base respectively, with 19 bases between them. DNA of the CDR3: TGTGCCAGCAAAAACCACAGGGTTTGGACGAACACTGAAGCTTTCTTT. Translation gives CASKNHRVWTNTEAFF.

Concerning this clone itself: The germline gene is not matched at one end of the junction; a read error may be the cause. The V call is TRBV27, the J call TRBJ2-5; possible D gene TRBD2, 6 bases. This CDR3 is 14 amino acids long. The germline V gene has CDR1 MNHEY and CDR2 SMNVEV (reference sequence). CDR3 sequence (DNA): TGTGCCAGCAGTTTAGCGGACAAGGATCGGACTACACACTTC. As protein: CASSLADKDRTTHF.

The chain carries TRBV19 and TRBJ2-7, with TRBD2 identical over 14 bases. The ends lost 3 bases at V and 3 bases at J; junction bases unmatched: 13. The CDR3 totals 19 residues. Germline V lookup: CDR1 LNHDA, CDR2 SQIVND (reference sequence). CDR3 region: CASSIKYRGLAGAVYEQYF. The DNA for the CDR3 is TGTGCCAGTAGTATTAAATATAGGGGACTAGCGGGAGCGGTCTACGAGCAGTACTTC.